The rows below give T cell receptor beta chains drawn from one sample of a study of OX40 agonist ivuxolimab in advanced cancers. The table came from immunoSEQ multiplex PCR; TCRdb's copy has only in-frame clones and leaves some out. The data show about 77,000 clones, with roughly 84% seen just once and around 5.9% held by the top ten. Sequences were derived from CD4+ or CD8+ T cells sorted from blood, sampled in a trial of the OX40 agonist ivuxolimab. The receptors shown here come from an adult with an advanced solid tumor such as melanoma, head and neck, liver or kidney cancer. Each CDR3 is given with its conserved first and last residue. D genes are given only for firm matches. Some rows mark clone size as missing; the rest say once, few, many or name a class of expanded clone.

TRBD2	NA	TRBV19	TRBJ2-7	TGTGCCAGTAGTCCTTATAGCGGGAGGGAAACCTACGAGCAGTACTTC	CASSPYSGRETYEQYF
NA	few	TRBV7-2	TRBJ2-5	TGTGCCAGCGGCAGGGGAGGATTGGAAGAGACCCAGTACTTC	CASGRGGLEETQYF
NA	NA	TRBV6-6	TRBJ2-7	TGTGCCAGCACCCTTGGACAGACCTACGAGCAGTACTTC	CASTLGQTYEQYF
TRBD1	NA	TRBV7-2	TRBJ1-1	TGTGCCAGCAGCCAAGGACAGGGAGTCCGGAACACTGAAGCTTTCTTT	CASSQGQGVRNTEAFF
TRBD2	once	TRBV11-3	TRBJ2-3	TGTGCCAGCAGCCAAGGACTAGCCACAGATACGCAGTATTTT	CASSQGLATDTQYF
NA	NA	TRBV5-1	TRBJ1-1	TGCGCCAGCAGCCCCAATAGGGGCATCGAAGCTTTCTTT	CASSPNRGIEAFF
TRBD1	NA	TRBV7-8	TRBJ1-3	TGTGCCAGCAGCTTTCCGGGACAGGCATTAAACACCATATATTTT	CASSFPGQALNTIYF
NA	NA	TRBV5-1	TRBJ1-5	TGCGCCAGCAGCTTGGGCGAATCATCGGCTCAGCCCCAGCATTTT	CASSLGESSAQPQHF
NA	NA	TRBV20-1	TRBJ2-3	TGCAGTGCTAGAATCACAGATACGCAGTATTTT	CSARITDTQYF
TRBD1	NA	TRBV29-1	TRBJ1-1	TGCAGTTATACTAGACAGGGGAACACTGAAGCTTTCTTT	CSYTRQGNTEAFF
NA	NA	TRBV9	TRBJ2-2	TGTGCCAGCAGCGTAGCCGACCTAGGCGGACACCGGAACACCGGGGAGCTGTTTTTT	CASSVADLGGHRNTGELFF
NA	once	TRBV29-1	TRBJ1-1	TGCAGCGTTGGGTCGGGGGTGCACACTGAAGCTTTCTTT	CSVGSGVHTEAFF
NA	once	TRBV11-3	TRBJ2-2	TGTGCCAGCAGCTTAGCCGCGACCGGGGAGCTGTTTTTT	CASSLAATGELFF
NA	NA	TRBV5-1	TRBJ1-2	TGCGCCAGCAGCATCGGACAGACCCCTAACTATGGCTACACCTTC	CASSIGQTPNYGYTF
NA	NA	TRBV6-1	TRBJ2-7	TGTGCCAGCACTGAAGACTACGAGCAGTACTTC	CASTEDYEQYF
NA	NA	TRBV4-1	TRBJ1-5	TGCGCCAGCAGCCAAGTTTTAAGTAGCAATCAGCCCCAGCATTTT	CASSQVLSSNQPQHF
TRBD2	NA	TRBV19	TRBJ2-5	TGTGCCAGTAGTATAGAGAGACTAGCGGGAGTCTCGGAGACCCAGTACTTC	CASSIERLAGVSETQYF
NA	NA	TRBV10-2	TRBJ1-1	TGCGCCAGCCAAAGACGACAGATAACGGGCACTGAAGCTTTCTTT	CASQRRQITGTEAFF
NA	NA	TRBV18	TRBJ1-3	TGTGCCAGCTCACCAGCAGCGGCCTCTGGAAACACCATATATTTT	CASSPAAASGNTIYF
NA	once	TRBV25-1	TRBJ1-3	TGTGCCAGCAACAGTGGAAACACCATATATTTT	CASNSGNTIYF
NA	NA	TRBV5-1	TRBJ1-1	TGCGCCAGCAGCTTGGAAGACAGTTGGAGCACTGAAGCTTTCTTT	CASSLEDSWSTEAFF
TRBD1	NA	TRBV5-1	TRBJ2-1	TGCGCCAGCAGCTTAGAAACAGGGGGCTACAATGAGCAGTTCTTC	CASSLETGGYNEQFF
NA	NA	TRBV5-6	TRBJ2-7	TGTGCCAGCAGCCTACCATACCGGGGCCAGGGCACCTACGAGCAGTACTTC	CASSLPYRGQGTYEQYF
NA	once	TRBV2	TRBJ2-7	TGTGCCAGCCAGAGAGGCAGAACCTACGAGCAGTACTTC	CASQRGRTYEQYF
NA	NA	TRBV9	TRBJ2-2	TGTGCCAGCAGGACATCTGTGAACACCGGGGAGCTGTTTTTT	CASRTSVNTGELFF
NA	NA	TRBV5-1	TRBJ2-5	TGCGCCAGCAGCTTGCAAGGGGGTTCCAGGGAGACCCAGTACTTC	CASSLQGGSRETQYF